The T cell receptor beta chain under discussion was sequenced for a study of T cell repertoires in cytomegalovirus infection. Overall study findings and caveats: CMV-specific TCR beta clonotypes restricted by HLA-C dominated the ex vivo response.

TCRdb reprocessed the reads via MiXCR and lists one record per CDR3 protein. The table shows around 340,000 distinct CDR3 sequences, with roughly 29% occurring only once. In germline, CDR1 is MNHEY, CDR2 SVGAGI. The CDR3 covers 15 residues. V lost 2 bases to trimming and J lost 1 base, with 10 bases between them. As concerns this clonotype: Its specificity is unknown.

The sequence was obtained from a human donor in good health (CMV status not recorded). Some clones in this sample may be carry-over from other donors' samples. The sequencing here drew on cultured PBMCs, taken from culture after CMV antigen stimulation. This chain uses TRBV6-5 with TRBJ2-3; tentative D call: TRBD2 (5 bases). The CDR3 nucleotides read TGTGCCAGCAGTTACGGGAGCGCCCGCACAGATACGCAGTATTTT. Protein product: CASSYGSARTDTQYF.